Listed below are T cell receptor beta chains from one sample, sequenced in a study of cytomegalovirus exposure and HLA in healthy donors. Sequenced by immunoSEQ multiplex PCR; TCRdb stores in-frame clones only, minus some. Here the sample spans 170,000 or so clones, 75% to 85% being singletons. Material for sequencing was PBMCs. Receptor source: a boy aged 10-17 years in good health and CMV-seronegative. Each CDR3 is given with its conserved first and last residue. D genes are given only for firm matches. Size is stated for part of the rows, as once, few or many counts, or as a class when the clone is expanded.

CASSLDSYGYTF	TGTGCCAGCAGCTTAGACAGCTATGGCTACACCTTC	TRBJ1-2	-	-	12	TRBV11-1
CAGGTSYEQFF	TGTGCCGGGGGGACTAGCTATGAGCAGTTCTTC	TRBJ2-1	TRBD2	-	11	TRBV19
CASGAGGEKLFF	TGTGCCAGCGGGGCTGGGGGGGAAAAACTGTTTTTT	TRBJ1-4	-	-	12	TRBV6-5
CASSAIGGTDTQYF	TGCGCCAGCAGCGCCATCGGCGGGACAGATACGCAGTATTTT	TRBJ2-3	-	-	14	TRBV4-3
CASSLAVGGYNEQFF	TGTGCCAGCAGCTTAGCCGTCGGAGGGTACAATGAGCAGTTCTTC	TRBJ2-1	-	-	15	TRBV7-2
CASSLRTGIGYGYTF	TGTGCCAGCAGTCTGCGGACAGGGATAGGATATGGCTACACCTTC	TRBJ1-2	TRBD1	-	15	TRBV6-1
CASSVGLAGGLYEQYF	TGTGCCAGCAGCGTAGGGCTAGCGGGGGGGCTCTACGAGCAGTACTTC	TRBJ2-7	TRBD2	once	16	TRBV9
CASSQIAGGYTGELFF	TGTGCCAGCAGCCAAATAGCGGGAGGTTACACCGGGGAGCTGTTTTTT	TRBJ2-2	TRBD2	-	16	TRBV9
CASSPRQFQETQYF	TGTGCCAGTAGTCCGAGACAGTTCCAAGAGACCCAGTACTTC	TRBJ2-5	-	-	14	TRBV19
CASSPGLYYNEQFF	TGTGCCAGTAGTCCGGGACTTTACTACAATGAGCAGTTCTTC	TRBJ2-1	-	-	14	TRBV19
CASSQRENTEAFF	TGTGCCAGCTCACAACGGGAGAACACTGAAGCTTTCTTT	TRBJ1-1	-	-	13	TRBV18
CASSLVPGAGEQYF	TGTGCCAGCAGCTTAGTACCAGGGGCGGGCGAGCAGTACTTC	TRBJ2-7	-	once	14	TRBV7-2
CASSPGTVPLYGYTF	TGCGCCAGCAGTCCCGGGACAGTACCGCTCTATGGCTACACCTTC	TRBJ1-2	TRBD1	once	15	TRBV27
CASSEKPSGSETQYF	TGTGCCAGCAGTGAAAAGCCTAGCGGGAGCGAGACCCAGTACTTC	TRBJ2-5	TRBD2	-	15	TRBV6-1
CASSLGTGDNSPLHF	TGTGCCAGCAGCCTCGGGACAGGGGATAATTCACCCCTCCACTTT	TRBJ1-6	TRBD1	-	15	TRBV2
CASSTTGNSPLHF	TGCGCCAGCAGCACAACAGGGAATTCACCCCTCCACTTT	TRBJ1-6	-	-	13	TRBV5-1
CATSMPGTGPTTGNTIYF	TGTGCCACCAGCATGCCCGGGACAGGCCCCACGACGGGAAACACCATATATTTT	TRBJ1-3	TRBD1	once	18	TRBV15
CSSSLAPTSGRNTGELFF	TGTTCCAGCAGCTTAGCGCCGACTAGCGGGAGAAACACCGGGGAGCTGTTTTTT	TRBJ2-2	TRBD2	-	18	TRBV7-9